These 22 T cell receptor beta chains originate from one sample sequenced in a study of identical twins (dated by TCRdb to 2016 to 2017). Libraries were made using 5' RACE. Sequencing used an Illumina HiSeq 2000. The public reads were reprocessed in TCRdb via fastp at Q25 and MiXCR, keeping in-frame beta chains. Every distinct CDR3 protein forms one entry, paired with its most common genes and DNA. This sample comprises 400,000 to 650,000 distinct CDR3 sequences, about 20% of them detected only once. The ten top clones hold 0.8% to 1% of the sample. The same data also contributed to another study, on T cells expressing NK-cell markers.

Sequencing was performed on CD4+ T cells sorted from blood. Source of these receptors: a woman younger than 35 in good health.

This clonotype has only a few counts. The J gene is TRBJ2-7, the V gene TRBV20-1; 9 positions agree with TRBD1. The V gene end was trimmed by 3 bases and the J gene end by 6 bases; junction bases not matched to a gene: 12. Germline loops: CDR1 DFQATT, CDR2 SNEGSKA (reference sequence). The CDR3 covers 15 residues. The CDR3 DNA sequence: TGCAGTGCTAGCCCTCGGGACAGGGCGGTCGGCGAGCAGTACTTC. Translation: CSASPRDRAVGEQYF.

The CDR3, as DNA: TGTGCCTGGAGTTCTGGGACACCCTTCACCCTCCACTTT. It translates to CAWSSGTPFTLHF. J is TRBJ1-6 and V is TRBV30; tentative D call: TRBD1 (6 bases). Trimming removed 2 bases at V and 14 bases at J, with 16 bases between. CDR1 and CDR2 (germline): GTSNPN, SVGIG (reference sequence). The CDR3 covers 13 residues.

The genes are TRBV4-3 and TRBJ2-1; 8 bases align to TRBD2. V dropped 0 bases and J dropped 15; count of bases not matched to a gene: 10. Germline-derived CDR1 and CDR2 are LGHNA and YSLEER. The CDR3 has 14 amino acids. CDR3 sequence (DNA): TGCGCCAGCAGCCAAGATGCTAGCGGGTCAATGGGGTTCTTC. Translation: CASSQDASGSMGFF.

The chain links TRBV19 to TRBJ2-1; TRBD2 agrees at 10 bases. Losses at the gene ends were 5 bases for V and 7 bases for J; bases not matched to a gene: 11. Germline values: CDR1 LNHDA, CDR2 SQIVND (reference sequence). The CDR3 runs to 16 residues. The DNA for the CDR3 is TGTGCCAGTAGTCTCGAGCGGGGGGGCCTAAAGAATGAGCAGTTCTTC. This codes for CASSLERGGLKNEQFF.

This clonotype was found a few times. CDR3 in DNA: TGTGCCAGCAGGACAGGGCTCGCCACCAATGAAAAACTGTTTTTT. This codes for CASRTGLATNEKLFF. The chain combines TRBV12-3 or TRBV12-4 with TRBJ1-4; 7 bases map to TRBD1. With 6 bases clipped from V and 5 bases from J, the junction kept 9 bases outside the gene matches. The length of the CDR3 is 15 residues.

DNA of the CDR3: TGTGCCAGCAGCCCCCCGGGGGCAAAATATGGCCCGGACACTGAAGCTTTCTTT. Translated: CASSPPGAKYGPDTEAFF. This chain connects TRBV21-1 to TRBJ1-1; the table's TRBD1 call for D was not verified on the DNA. TRBV21-1 is described as a pseudogene. This CDR3 region has 18 residues.

This chain links TRBV3-1 with TRBJ1-1; 8 nucleotides match TRBD1. This CDR3 contains 15 residues. The germline gives CDR1 LGHDT, CDR2 YNNKEL (reference sequence). The V and J ends lost 6 bases and 4 bases, in that order; junction bases with no gene match: 10. The CDR3 nucleotides are TGTGCCAGCAGAATGAGAGGACAGGGTGGCACTGAAGCTTTCTTT. This sequence encodes CASRMRGQGGTEAFF.

This clonotype has a handful of counts. The chain carries TRBV7-9 and TRBJ2-2, with D maybe TRBD2 (6 bases). Germline assignment: CDR1 SEHNR and CDR2 FQNEAQ (reference sequence). The CDR3 runs to 15 residues. V shed 2 bases and J shed 3 bases, with 10 bases lying between them. The CDR3 DNA is TGTGCCAGCAGCTTAACGGGCGGGGACACCGGGGAGCTGTTTTTT. It yields the protein CASSLTGGDTGELFF.

The chain uses TRBV3-1 and TRBJ2-1; TRBD2 aligns across 13 bases. J lost 4 bases, V lost 4 bases, and 4 bases had no gene match. Looked up from germline, CDR1 is LGHDT and CDR2 is YNNKEL (reference sequence). This CDR3 region has 16 residues. The CDR3 DNA reads TGTGCCAGCAGCCCCAGGACTAGCGGGGGTTACAATGAGCAGTTCTTC. Its protein product is CASSPRTSGGYNEQFF.

CDR3 coding DNA: TGTGCCAGCAAAGACAGGGGGCGCGGAGAGAATGGCTACACCTTC. The encoded protein is CASKDRGRGENGYTF. This chain uses TRBV6-1 with TRBJ1-2, with TRBD1 matching 10 bases. The CDR3 runs 15 residues. V shed 7 bases, J shed 6 bases, and the junction held 11 bases outside the gene matches. The germline V gene encodes CDR1 MNHNS and CDR2 SASEGT.

The chain carries TRBV24-1 and TRBJ2-7; D is undetermined. Trimming took 2 bases from V and 1 from J, leaving 5 bases between them. This CDR3 contains 13 residues. Germline values: CDR1 KGHDR, CDR2 SFDVKD. CDR3 coding DNA: TGTGCCACCAGTGATTCCAGATCCTACGAGCAGTACTTC. Encoded protein: CATSDSRSYEQYF.

The rearrangement joins TRBV4-3 to TRBJ2-7; 7 positions agree with TRBD1. The junction had 5 bases not matched to a gene; V was cut back by 4 bases and J by 5 bases. Germline-derived CDR1 and CDR2 are LGHNA and YSLEER. The CDR3 covers 13 residues. The CDR3 sequence is CASSRRGGDEQYF. In DNA, the CDR3 is TGCGCCAGCAGCCGTCGAGGGGGCGACGAGCAGTACTTC.

This chain connects TRBV12-5 to TRBJ2-3, with 8 bases fitting TRBD1. J gave up 3 bases and V 5 bases, and 7 bases lay outside the gene matches. This CDR3 is built from 15 residues. The germline V gene has CDR1 LGHNT and CDR2 FRNRAP. The CDR3 sequence: CASGRGQARTDTQYF. CDR3 DNA: TGTGCTAGTGGTAGGGGACAGGCAAGGACAGATACGCAGTATTTT. The variable domain in full, completed from reference TRBV12-5 and TRBJ2-3, reads DARVTQTPRHKVTEMGQEVTMRCQPILGHNTVFWYRQTMMQGLELLAYFRNRAPLDDSGMPKDRFSAEMPDATLATLKIQPSEPRDSAVYFCASGRGQARTDTQYFGPGTRLTVL.

This clonotype turned up a few times. V usage is TRBV5-1 and J usage is TRBJ2-1, with a possible D match to TRBD2 (5 bases). Germline V gene sequence: CDR1 SGHRS, CDR2 YFSETQ. Trimming took off 0 bases at V and 6 bases at J, with 19 bases between the two ends. This CDR3 region has 17 residues. The CDR3 bases are TGCGCCAGCAGCTTGGCCGCCTCGACTATCTTAGGCAATGAGCAGTTCTTC. It translates to CASSLAASTILGNEQFF.

This rearrangement joins TRBV12-3 or TRBV12-4 to TRBJ1-3, with D uncertain. V lost 6 bases, J lost 0 bases, and 6 bases lay in between. This CDR3 spans 13 amino acids. CDR3 coding DNA: TGTGCCAGCAGCCCAGCCTCTGGAAACACCATATATTTT. This translates into CASSPASGNTIYF.

This clonotype was recorded many times. V and J are TRBV20-1 and TRBJ1-2; possible D gene TRBD1, 5 bases. The V and J ends lost 3 bases and 7 bases respectively, with 15 bases between them. CDR3 size: 13 residues. Germline CDR1 is DFQATT and CDR2 is SNEGSKA (reference sequence). The CDR3 sequence: CSASAQGFGGYTF. CDR3 bases: TGCAGTGCTAGTGCTCAGGGTTTCGGTGGCTACACCTTC.

The gene calls are TRBV5-1 and TRBJ2-7; the match to TRBD1 covers 8 bases. Germline CDR1 is SGHRS and CDR2 is YFSETQ. This CDR3 contains 15 residues. The J segment lost 0 bases and the V segment lost 0 bases, leaving 2 bases of the junction unmatched. The CDR3 loop reads CASSLGRGHSYEQYF. The DNA for the CDR3 is TGCGCCAGCAGCTTGGGCAGGGGGCACTCCTACGAGCAGTACTTC.

This chain links TRBV5-1 with TRBJ2-5; 7 nucleotides align to TRBD2. V was clipped by 0 bases and J by 4 bases; unmatched bases: 9. CDR1 and CDR2 (germline): SGHRS, YFSETQ. There are 16 residues in the CDR3. The CDR3 DNA reads TGCGCCAGCAGCTTGGCCGGCGGAGGGAGGGCAGAGACCCAGTACTTC. Its protein product is CASSLAGGGRAETQYF. Looking up the rest from reference TRBV5-1 and TRBJ2-5 gives the full variable domain: KAGVTQTPRYLIKTRGQQVTLSCSPISGHRSVSWYQQTPGQGLQFLFEYFSETQRNKGNFPGRFSGRQFSNSRSEMNVSTLELGDSALYLCASSLAGGGRAETQYFGPGTRLLVL.

The V gene is TRBV12-3 or TRBV12-4, the J gene TRBJ2-1, with 13 bases fitting TRBD2. The CDR3 covers 14 residues. V trimming: 5 bases; J trimming: 14 bases; junction bases outside the gene matches: 9. CDR3 amino acids: CASSPGLAGAIEFF. DNA for the CDR3: TGTGCCAGCAGTCCCGGACTAGCGGGGGCCATAGAGTTCTTC.

This rearrangement joins TRBV5-8 to TRBJ2-3; no firm D call. The CDR3 totals 13 residues. V lost 5 bases and J lost 2, with 9 bases in between. CDR1 is SGHTS and CDR2 is YDEGEE in the germline V gene. Here the CDR3 reads CASSGPNTDTQYF. The CDR3 DNA follows: TGTGCCAGCAGTGGACCCAACACAGATACGCAGTATTTT. Based on the CDR3 plus reference TRBV5-8 and TRBJ2-3, the full variable domain is EAGVTQSPTHLIKTRGQQATLRCSPISGHTSVYWYQQALGLGLQFLLWYDEGEERNRGNFPPRFSGRQFPNYSSELNVNALELEDSALYLCASSGPNTDTQYFGPGTRLTVL.

This clonotype was seen only a few times. The V gene is TRBV12-3 or TRBV12-4, the J gene TRBJ1-2, with D unresolved. The CDR3 runs 14 residues. Trimming stripped 3 bases from V and 4 bases from J, with 12 bases between. CDR3 DNA sequence: TGTGCCAGCAGTTTGAGTCCAACCCTCTATGGCTACACCTTC. Translated: CASSLSPTLYGYTF.

The chain links TRBV18 to TRBJ2-1; D unresolved. This CDR3 spans 16 amino acids. CDR1 and CDR2 from the germline V gene are KGHSH and LQKENI. Trimming removed 4 bases at V and 2 bases at J, with 15 bases between. The CDR3: CASSRRPDPTYNEQFF. For the CDR3, the DNA is TGTGCCAGCTCACGACGACCTGACCCAACCTACAATGAGCAGTTCTTC.